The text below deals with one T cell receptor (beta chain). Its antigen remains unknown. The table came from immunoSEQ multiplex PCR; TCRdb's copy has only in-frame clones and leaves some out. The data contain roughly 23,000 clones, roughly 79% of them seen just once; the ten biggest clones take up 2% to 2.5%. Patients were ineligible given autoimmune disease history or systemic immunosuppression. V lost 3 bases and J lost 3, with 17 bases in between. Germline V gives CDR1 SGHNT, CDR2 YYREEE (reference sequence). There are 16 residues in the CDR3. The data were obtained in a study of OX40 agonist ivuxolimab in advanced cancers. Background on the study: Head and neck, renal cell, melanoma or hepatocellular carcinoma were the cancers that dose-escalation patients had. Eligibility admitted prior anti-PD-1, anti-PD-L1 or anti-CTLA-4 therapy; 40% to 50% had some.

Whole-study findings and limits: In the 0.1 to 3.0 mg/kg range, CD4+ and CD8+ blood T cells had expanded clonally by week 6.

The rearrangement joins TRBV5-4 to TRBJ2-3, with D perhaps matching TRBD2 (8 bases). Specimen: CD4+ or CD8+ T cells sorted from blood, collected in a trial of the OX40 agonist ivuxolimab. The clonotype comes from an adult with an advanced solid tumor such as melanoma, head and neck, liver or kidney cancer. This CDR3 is CASSSGTRGQTDTQYF. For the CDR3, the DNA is TGTGCCAGCAGCTCCGGGACTAGGGGGCAGACAGATACGCAGTATTTT.